The T cell receptor beta chain described here comes from a study of CD8+CD57+ T cells in acquired aplastic anemia. For CDR3 and TCR beta VDJ profiling, genomic DNA was the template used. A single record per CDR3 protein comes from TCRdb applying MiXCR to the reads. The repertoire holds a few hundred thousand distinct CDR3 sequences, with under 40% as singletons. This clonotype was seen only a few times. The CDR3 loop spans 15 amino acids. Trimming stripped 0 bases from V and 8 bases from J, with 13 bases between. CDR1 and CDR2 (germline): SGHNT, YENEEA. It was patients with CD8+CD57+ cell expansion by flow cytometry who were chosen for sequencing.

The chain recombines TRBV11-3 with TRBJ2-2; D might be TRBD1 (5 bases). The sequenced sample consisted of sorted CD4+, CD8+, or CD8+CD57+ T cells (not recorded which) from PBMCs. The TCR originated in a human donor with aplastic anemia. CDR3: CASSLDLRAGGELFF. The CDR3, as DNA: TGTGCCAGCAGCTTAGATCTGCGCGCAGGGGGGGAGCTGTTTTTT.